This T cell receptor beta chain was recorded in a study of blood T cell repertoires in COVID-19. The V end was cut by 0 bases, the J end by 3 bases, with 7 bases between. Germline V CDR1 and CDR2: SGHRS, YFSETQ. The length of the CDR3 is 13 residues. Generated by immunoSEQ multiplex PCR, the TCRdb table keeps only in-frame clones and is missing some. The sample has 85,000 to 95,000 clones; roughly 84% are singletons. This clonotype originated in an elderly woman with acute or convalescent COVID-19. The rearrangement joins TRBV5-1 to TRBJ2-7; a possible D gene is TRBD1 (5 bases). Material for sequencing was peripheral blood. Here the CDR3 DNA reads TGCGCCAGCAGCTTGGGACAGTTCTACGAGCAGTACTTC. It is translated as CASSLGQFYEQYF.